Listed here are 3 T cell receptor beta chains from one sample, sequenced in a study of blood T cell repertoires in COVID-19. This table comes from immunoSEQ multiplex PCR, and its TCRdb copy is limited to in-frame clones, with some not included. The table has about 670,000 clones, about 90% seen once; the top ten hold under 0.3%. The sequenced sample consisted of peripheral blood. The receptors here all came from a woman in her late teens or twenties with acute or convalescent COVID-19.

The J gene is TRBJ2-3, the V gene TRBV20-1, with D uncertain. This CDR3 contains 11 residues. Per the germline V gene, CDR1 is DFQATT and CDR2 is SNEGSKA (reference sequence). Trimming removed 8 bases from V and 3 bases from J, with 9 bases in between. The CDR3 protein is CSSTLTDTQYF. For the CDR3, the DNA is TGCAGTTCCACATTGACAGATACGCAGTATTTT.

The table lists this clone with a count of one. The chain employs TRBV6-6 and TRBJ1-1; the match to TRBD1 covers 9 bases. The V gene's germline CDR1 is MNHNY and CDR2 SVGAGI (reference sequence). J gave up 4 bases and V 2 bases, and 8 bases lay outside the gene matches. There are 16 residues in the CDR3. In nucleotides, the CDR3 is TGTGCCAGCAGTTACAGGACAGGGGTTTCCGGCACTGAAGCTTTCTTT. Encoded protein: CASSYRTGVSGTEAFF.

This rearrangement joins TRBV5-1 to TRBJ1-1; 9 bases map to TRBD1. This CDR3 is 15 amino acids long. Germline CDR1 and CDR2: SGHRS and YFSETQ. The junction had 9 bases not matched to a gene; V was cut back by 4 bases and J by 5 bases. CDR3 amino acids: CASSLGTGRRTEAFF. The DNA of the CDR3 is TGCGCCAGCAGCCTCGGGACAGGGAGGAGGACTGAAGCTTTCTTT. Filled out from reference TRBV5-1 and TRBJ1-1, the complete variable domain reads KAGVTQTPRYLIKTRGQQVTLSCSPISGHRSVSWYQQTPGQGLQFLFEYFSETQRNKGNFPGRFSGRQFSNSRSEMNVSTLELGDSALYLCASSLGTGRRTEAFFGQGTRLTVV.